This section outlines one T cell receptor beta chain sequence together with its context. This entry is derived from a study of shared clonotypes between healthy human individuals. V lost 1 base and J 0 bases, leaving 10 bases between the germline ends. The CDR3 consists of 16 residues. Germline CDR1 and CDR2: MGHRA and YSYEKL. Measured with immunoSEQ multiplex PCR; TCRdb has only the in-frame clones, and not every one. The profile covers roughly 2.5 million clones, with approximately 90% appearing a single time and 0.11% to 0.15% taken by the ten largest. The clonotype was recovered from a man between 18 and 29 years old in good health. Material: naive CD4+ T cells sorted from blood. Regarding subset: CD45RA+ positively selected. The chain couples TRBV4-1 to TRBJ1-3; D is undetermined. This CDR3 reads CASSQGASPSGNTIYF. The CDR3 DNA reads TGCGCCAGCAGCCAAGGGGCCTCACCCTCTGGAAACACCATATATTTT.